This TCR beta chain is from a study of T cells expressing NK-cell markers. Study-wide findings and caveats: Similarly, these clonotypes led the CD3+CD56-NKG2C+ fraction as well in a few donors.

TCRdb reprocessed the 5' RACE reads and reports one entry per CDR3 protein, with no DNA. Here the sample table reports under 600,000 distinct CDR3 sequences. Turning to this clonotype: Its antigen remains unknown.

The CDR3 sequence is 16 residues long. The clonotype originates from a woman in her fifties or sixties in good health. This chain links TRBV12-3 or TRBV12-4 with TRBJ2-7; the TCRdb D gene call, TRBD1, has no DNA to confirm it. Input material: blood T cells: a sorted CD56 or NKG2C T cell subset, CD4+ or CD8+ T cells, or bulk PBMC T cells (not recorded which). CDR3 residues: CASSLGQGLGSYEQYF.